These 14 T cell receptor beta chains originate from one sample sequenced in a study of glioma-infiltrating T cells after dendritic cell vaccination. Measured with immunoSEQ multiplex PCR; TCRdb has only the in-frame clones, and not every one. Of over 90,000 clones detected, around 81% appear once; the ten largest clones hold approximately 12%. Sample: blood, taken before dendritic cell vaccination. These receptors all stem from a human donor with glioblastoma.

The genes are TRBV18 and TRBJ1-3; D is unclear. V was trimmed by 2 bases and J by 7 bases, leaving 12 bases between them. CDR3 size: 14 residues. Germline V gives CDR1 KGHSH, CDR2 LQKENI. CDR3 DNA: TGTGCCAGCTCACCAAACCAGGAGGACAACACCATATATTTT. Its protein product is CASSPNQEDNTIYF.

V gene TRBV6-5 combines with J gene TRBJ2-5, with a weak D call TRBD1 (5 bases). Trimming removed 2 bases at V and 3 bases at J, with 10 bases between. CDR3 length: 14 residues. Germline V gene lookup returns CDR1 MNHEY and CDR2 SVGAGI. For the CDR3, the DNA is TGTGCCAGCAGTTACCTTGGACACGAAGAGACCCAGTACTTC. Translated, it gives CASSYLGHEETQYF.

The rearrangement uses TRBV4-2 and TRBJ2-3; D is ambiguous. CDR1 LGHNA and CDR2 YNFKEQ come from the germline V gene. V lost 0 bases and J 4 bases, leaving 11 bases between the germline ends. The CDR3 runs to 15 residues. Here the CDR3 reads CASSQEEVKADTQYF. The CDR3 DNA reads as TGTGCCAGCAGCCAAGAAGAGGTAAAAGCAGATACGCAGTATTTT.

The genes are TRBV27 and TRBJ1-2; TRBD1 agrees at 9 bases. V was clipped by 4 bases and J by 6 bases; unmatched bases: 3. Looked up from germline, CDR1 is MNHEY and CDR2 is SMNVEV (reference sequence). The CDR3 has 13 amino acids. Here the CDR3 reads CASSSGTGHGYTF. Written as DNA, the CDR3 is TGTGCCAGCAGTTCTGGGACAGGGCATGGCTACACCTTC.

This clone was seen a few times. DNA of the CDR3: TGTGCCAGCACTTTCAAGCGGGGAGCCGAGCAGTACTTC. Protein sequence: CASTFKRGAEQYF. This chain uses TRBV2 with TRBJ2-7; 7 bases align to TRBD2. J was trimmed by 6 bases and V by 7 bases; bases with no gene match: 9. This CDR3 contains 13 residues. The germline V gene encodes CDR1 SNHLY and CDR2 FYNNEI.

The chain joins TRBV7-2 to TRBJ2-7, with 13 bases that match TRBD2. With 5 bases clipped from V and 1 base from J, the junction kept 2 bases outside the gene matches. The CDR3 is made up of 15 amino acids. The germline gives CDR1 SGHTA, CDR2 FQGNSA. In DNA form, the CDR3 reads TGTGCCAGCAGCACTAGCGGGGGGGCTTCCTACGAGCAGTACTTC. Its translation: CASSTSGGASYEQYF.

Details on this clone: Relative to the germline gene, one junction end is altered; a read error may explain this. The V and J genes are TRBV7-7 and TRBJ2-7, with D possibly TRBD2 on 5 matching bases. Per germline, CDR1 SSHAT and CDR2 FNYEAQ (reference sequence). The CDR3 spans 15 residues. CDR3 protein: CASSLAGRHPYEQYF. DNA of the CDR3: TGTGCTAGCAGCTTAGCTGGGAGACACCCCTACGAGCAGTACTTC.

The chain employs TRBV11-2 and TRBJ1-4, with D possibly being TRBD1 (6 bases). The CDR3 is 17 residues long. The germline CDR1 and CDR2 sequences are SGHAT and FQNNGV. Trimming cost V 5 bases and J 2 bases, with 18 bases left between them. As DNA, the CDR3 is TGTGCCAGCAGCCCAACAGGGAGGGGTAGGACTAATGAAAAACTGTTTTTT. This sequence encodes CASSPTGRGRTNEKLFF.

The chain has TRBV30 and TRBJ2-7, with 13 bases matching TRBD2. Germline V lookup: CDR1 GTSNPN, CDR2 SVGIG (reference sequence). V shed 0 bases and J 5 bases; nucleotides not matched to a gene: 4. This CDR3 spans 15 amino acids. Here the CDR3 reads CAWSVLGTSGDEQYF. CDR3 nucleotide sequence: TGTGCCTGGAGTGTACTGGGGACTAGCGGGGACGAGCAGTACTTC.

The J gene is TRBJ2-1, the V gene TRBV10-3, with D unclear. CDR3 length: 14 residues. V lost 2 bases to trimming and J lost 4 bases, with 9 bases between them. Germline values: CDR1 ENHRY, CDR2 SYGVKD. For the CDR3, the DNA is TGTGCCATCAGTGAGCGTCAGGTGTACAATGAGCAGTTCTTC. It specifies CAISERQVYNEQFF.

The chain joins TRBV5-1 to TRBJ2-3, with D perhaps matching TRBD1 (5 bases). Trimming cost V 3 bases and J 3 bases, with 14 bases left between them. CDR1 is SGHRS and CDR2 is YFSETQ in the germline V gene. The CDR3 contains 15 residues. CDR3 residues: CASSSESGLTDTQYF. In DNA, the CDR3 is TGCGCCAGCAGCTCCGAGTCAGGGCTAACAGATACGCAGTATTTT. The full variable domain, its missing parts supplied by reference TRBV5-1 and TRBJ2-3, is KAGVTQTPRYLIKTRGQQVTLSCSPISGHRSVSWYQQTPGQGLQFLFEYFSETQRNKGNFPGRFSGRQFSNSRSEMNVSTLELGDSALYLCASSSESGLTDTQYFGPGTRLTVL.

This chain joins TRBV19 and TRBJ1-2; perhaps TRBD1 as D (6 bases). From germline, CDR1 is LNHDA and CDR2 SQIVND (reference sequence). The V gene lost 6 bases and the J gene lost 2 bases, with 19 bases spanning the gap. The CDR3 has 16 amino acids. Here the CDR3 DNA reads TGTGCCAGTAGGGGCCCCCCGGCGGGGGGCAACTATGGCTACACCTTC. Protein: CASRGPPAGGNYGYTF. Full variable domain (remainder filled in from reference TRBV19 and TRBJ1-2): DGGITQSPKYLFRKEGQNVTLSCEQNLNHDAMYWYRQDPGQGLRLIYYSQIVNDFQKGDIAEGYSVSREKKESFPLTVTSAQKNPTAFYLCASRGPPAGGNYGYTFGSGTRLTVV.

The chain is built from TRBV4-3 and TRBJ2-3, with 7 positions matching TRBD1. The CDR3 consists of 16 residues. Per germline, CDR1 LGHNA and CDR2 YSLEER. J lost 7 bases, V lost 0 bases, and 10 bases had no gene match. CDR3 nucleotides: TGCGCCAGCAGCCAAGATGAGGGGGCCAGCACTTATACGCAGTATTTT. Translating it yields CASSQDEGASTYTQYF.

The chain carries TRBV4-1 and TRBJ1-2; D possibly corresponds to TRBD1 (5 bases). The CDR3 totals 13 residues. The germline CDR1 and CDR2 sequences are MGHRA and YSYEKL. V lost 4 bases and J lost 6, with 12 bases in between. The CDR3 is CASSPPGLHGYTF. CDR3 DNA: TGCGCCAGCAGCCCCCCGGGACTCCATGGCTACACCTTC.